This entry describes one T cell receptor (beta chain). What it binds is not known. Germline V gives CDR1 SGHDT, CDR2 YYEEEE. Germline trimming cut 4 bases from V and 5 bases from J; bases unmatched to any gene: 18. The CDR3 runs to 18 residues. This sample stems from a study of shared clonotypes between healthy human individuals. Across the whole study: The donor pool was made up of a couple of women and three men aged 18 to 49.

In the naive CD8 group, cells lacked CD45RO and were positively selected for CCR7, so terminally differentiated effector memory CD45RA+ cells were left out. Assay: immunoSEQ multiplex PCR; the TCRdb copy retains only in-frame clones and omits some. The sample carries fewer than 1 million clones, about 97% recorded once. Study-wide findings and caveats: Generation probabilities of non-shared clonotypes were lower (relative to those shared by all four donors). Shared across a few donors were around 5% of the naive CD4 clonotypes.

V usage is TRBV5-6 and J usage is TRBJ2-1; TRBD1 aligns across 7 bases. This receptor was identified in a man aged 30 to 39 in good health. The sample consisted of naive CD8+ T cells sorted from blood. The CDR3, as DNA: TGTGCCAGCAGCCGCTACCTCCCCCTAGGACAGGTTAACAATGAGCAGTTCTTC. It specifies CASSRYLPLGQVNNEQFF.